This T cell receptor beta chain stems from a study of cytomegalovirus exposure and HLA in healthy donors. Trimming removed 5 bases from V and 3 bases from J, with 10 bases in between. Germline CDR1 reads ENHRY; CDR2 reads SYGVKD. This CDR3 is built from 13 residues. General observations from the study: The study found most TCR sequences rare, yet found some public TCRs in many donors. The authors listed some 150 TCR beta chains as cytomegalovirus-associated.

Generated by immunoSEQ multiplex PCR, the TCRdb table keeps only in-frame clones and is missing some. The sample yields 250,000 to 400,000 clones, over 75% seen once. Of note for this clone: Its antigen is still unknown.

Sequenced: PBMCs. The chain couples TRBV10-3 to TRBJ1-2; no reliable D call. The source is a man younger than 40 in good health and CMV-seronegative. Here the CDR3 reads CAISPKPDYGYTF. Here the CDR3 DNA reads TGTGCCATCAGTCCAAAACCGGACTATGGCTACACCTTC.